This TCR beta chain was obtained from a study of CD8 T cells in Susac syndrome. Random hexamers were used to reverse transcribe 0.5 to 1 ug of RNA. By means of immunoSEQ multiplex PCR, TCR beta CDR3 spanning 54 Vbeta and 13 Jbeta underwent amplification. TCRdb processed the immunoSEQ multiplex PCR reads anew with MiXCR; each CDR3 protein has one entry. The table includes about 240,000 distinct CDR3 sequences, around 96% detected once. The CDR3 is 16 amino acids. V gave up 0 bases and J gave up 0 bases, with 11 bases separating them. CDR1 and CDR2 (germline): SGDLS, YYNGEE. The TCR originated in a human donor with Susac syndrome. Sequencing input: CD4+ T cells from PBMCs. The chain carries TRBV9 and TRBJ2-3; D might be TRBD1 or TRBD2, each matching 5 bases. The CDR3 loop reads CASSVAEGSSTDTQYF. The CDR3 nucleotides read TGTGCCAGCAGCGTAGCTGAGGGGTCGAGCACAGATACGCAGTATTTT.